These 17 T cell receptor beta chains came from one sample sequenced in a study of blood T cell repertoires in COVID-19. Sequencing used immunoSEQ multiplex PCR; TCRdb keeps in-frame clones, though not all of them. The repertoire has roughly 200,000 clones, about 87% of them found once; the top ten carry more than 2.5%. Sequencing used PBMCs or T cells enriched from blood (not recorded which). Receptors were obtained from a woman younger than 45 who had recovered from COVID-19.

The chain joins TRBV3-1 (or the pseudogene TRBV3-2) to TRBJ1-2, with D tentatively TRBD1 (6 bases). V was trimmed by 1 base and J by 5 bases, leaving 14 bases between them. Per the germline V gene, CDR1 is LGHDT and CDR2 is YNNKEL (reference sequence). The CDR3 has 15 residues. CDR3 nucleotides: TGTGCCAGCAGCCAAGGGTCGGGGGGCCTATATGGCTACACCTTC. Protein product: CASSQGSGGLYGYTF.

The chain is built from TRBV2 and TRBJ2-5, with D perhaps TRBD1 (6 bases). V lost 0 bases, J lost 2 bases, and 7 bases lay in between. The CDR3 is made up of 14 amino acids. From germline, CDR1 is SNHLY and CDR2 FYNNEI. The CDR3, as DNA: TGTGCCAGCAGTGAAGCACAGGGACAAGAGACCCAGTACTTC. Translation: CASSEAQGQETQYF. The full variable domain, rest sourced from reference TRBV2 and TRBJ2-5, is EPEVTQTPSHQVTQMGQEVILRCVPISNHLYFYWYRQILGQKVEFLVSFYNNEISEKSEIFDDQFSVERPDGSNFTLKIRSTKLEDSAMYFCASSEAQGQETQYFGPGTRLLVL.

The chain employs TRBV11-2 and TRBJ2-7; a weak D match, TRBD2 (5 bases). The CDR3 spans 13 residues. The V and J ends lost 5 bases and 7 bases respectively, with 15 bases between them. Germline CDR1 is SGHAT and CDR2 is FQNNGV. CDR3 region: CASSLSSSGEQYF. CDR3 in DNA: TGTGCCAGCAGCCTTAGTTCCTCGGGGGAGCAGTACTTC.

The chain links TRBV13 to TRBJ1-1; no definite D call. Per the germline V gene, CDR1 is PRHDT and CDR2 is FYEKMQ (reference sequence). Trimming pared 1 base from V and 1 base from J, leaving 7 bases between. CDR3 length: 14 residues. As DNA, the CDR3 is TGTGCCAGCAGCTTAGCAGAGGAGAACACTGAAGCTTTCTTT. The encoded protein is CASSLAEENTEAFF.

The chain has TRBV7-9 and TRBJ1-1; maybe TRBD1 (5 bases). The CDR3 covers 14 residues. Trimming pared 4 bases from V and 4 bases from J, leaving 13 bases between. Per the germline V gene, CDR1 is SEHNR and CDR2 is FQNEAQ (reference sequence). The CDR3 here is CASSSLRQTTEAFF. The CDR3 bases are TGTGCCAGCAGCTCCTTAAGACAGACCACTGAAGCTTTCTTT.

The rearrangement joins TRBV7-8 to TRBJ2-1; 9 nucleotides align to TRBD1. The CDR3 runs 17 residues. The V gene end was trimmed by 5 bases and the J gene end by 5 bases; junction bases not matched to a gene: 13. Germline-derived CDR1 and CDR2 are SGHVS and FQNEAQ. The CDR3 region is CASSRTHPGQGNNEQFF. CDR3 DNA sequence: TGTGCCAGCAGCCGCACGCATCCGGGACAGGGAAACAATGAGCAGTTCTTC.

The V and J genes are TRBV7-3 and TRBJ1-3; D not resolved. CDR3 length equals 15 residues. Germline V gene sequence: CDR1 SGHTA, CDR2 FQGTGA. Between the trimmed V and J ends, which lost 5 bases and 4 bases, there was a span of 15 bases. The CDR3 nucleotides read TGTGCCAGCAGCCCCTCCGGGGTAGCAGGAAACACCATATATTTT. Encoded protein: CASSPSGVAGNTIYF.

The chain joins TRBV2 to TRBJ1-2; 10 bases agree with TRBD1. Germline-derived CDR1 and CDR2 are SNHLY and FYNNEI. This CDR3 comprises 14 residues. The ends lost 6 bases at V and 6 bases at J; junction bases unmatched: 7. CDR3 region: CASRPHGQGDGYTF. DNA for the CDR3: TGTGCCAGCAGACCTCATGGACAGGGGGATGGCTACACCTTC.

The CDR3 sequence: CASRLPGQLNTEAFF. The CDR3 nucleotides are TGTGCCAGCAGGTTACCGGGACAGTTGAACACTGAAGCTTTCTTT. V gene TRBV5-4 combines with J gene TRBJ1-1, with TRBD1 matching 7 bases. The CDR3 is 15 amino acids. In germline, CDR1 is SGHNT, CDR2 YYREEE (reference sequence). The V segment lost 5 bases and the J segment 0 bases; nucleotides outside the gene matches: 7. Full variable domain (rest looked up from reference TRBV5-4 and TRBJ1-1): ETGVTQSPTHLIKTRGQQVTLRCSSQSGHNTVSWYQQALGQGPQFIFQYYREEENGRGNFPPRFSGLQFPNYSSELNVNALELDDSALYLCASRLPGQLNTEAFFGQGTRLTVV.

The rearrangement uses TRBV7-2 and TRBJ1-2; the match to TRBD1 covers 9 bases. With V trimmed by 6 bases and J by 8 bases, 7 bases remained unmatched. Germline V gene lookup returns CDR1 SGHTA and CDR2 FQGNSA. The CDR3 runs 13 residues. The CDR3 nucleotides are TGTGCCAGCAGGCCTGACAGGGGGACAGGCTACACCTTC. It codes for CASRPDRGTGYTF.

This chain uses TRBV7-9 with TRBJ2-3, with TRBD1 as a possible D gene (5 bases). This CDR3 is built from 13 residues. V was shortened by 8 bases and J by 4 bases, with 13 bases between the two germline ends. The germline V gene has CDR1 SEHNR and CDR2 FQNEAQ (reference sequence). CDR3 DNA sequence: TGTGCCAGCTCTTGGGGCGCCGCAGATACGCAGTATTTT. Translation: CASSWGAADTQYF.

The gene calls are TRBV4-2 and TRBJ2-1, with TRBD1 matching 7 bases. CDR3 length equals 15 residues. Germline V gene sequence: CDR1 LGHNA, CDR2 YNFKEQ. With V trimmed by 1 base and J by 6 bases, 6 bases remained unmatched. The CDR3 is CASSQAGAGGNEQFF. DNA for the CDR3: TGTGCCAGCAGCCAAGCTGGAGCAGGGGGCAATGAGCAGTTCTTC.

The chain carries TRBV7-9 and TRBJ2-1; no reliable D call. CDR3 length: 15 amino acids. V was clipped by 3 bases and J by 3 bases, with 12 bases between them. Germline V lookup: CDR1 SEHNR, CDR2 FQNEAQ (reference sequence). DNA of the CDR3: TGTGCCAGCAGCTTTGATACGGGTTTCTACAATGAGCAGTTCTTC. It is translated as CASSFDTGFYNEQFF.

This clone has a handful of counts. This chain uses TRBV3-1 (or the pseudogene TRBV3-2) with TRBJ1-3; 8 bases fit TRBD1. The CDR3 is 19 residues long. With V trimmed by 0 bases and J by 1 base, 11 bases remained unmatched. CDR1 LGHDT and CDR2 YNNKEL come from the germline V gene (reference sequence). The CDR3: CASSQDIRGQGLSGNTIYF. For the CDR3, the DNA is TGTGCCAGCAGCCAAGATATCAGGGGGCAAGGCCTATCTGGAAACACCATATATTTT.

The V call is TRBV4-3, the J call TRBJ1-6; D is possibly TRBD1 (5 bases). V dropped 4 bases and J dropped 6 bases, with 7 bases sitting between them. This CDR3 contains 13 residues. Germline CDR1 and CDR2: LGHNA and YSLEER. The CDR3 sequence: CASSLGGNSPLHF. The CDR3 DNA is TGCGCCAGCAGCCTCGGGGGTAATTCACCCCTCCACTTT.

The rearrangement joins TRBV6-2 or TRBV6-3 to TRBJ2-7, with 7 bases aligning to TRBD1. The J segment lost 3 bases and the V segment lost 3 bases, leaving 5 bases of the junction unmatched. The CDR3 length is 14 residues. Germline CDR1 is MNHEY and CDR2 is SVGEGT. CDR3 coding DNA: TGTGCCAGCAGTTATGCCGGGACAGACTACGAGCAGTACTTC. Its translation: CASSYAGTDYEQYF.

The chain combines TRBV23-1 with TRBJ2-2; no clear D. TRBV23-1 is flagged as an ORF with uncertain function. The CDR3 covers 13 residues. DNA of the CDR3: TGCGCAACTTTGATGGTAGCTTCAGGGGAGCTGTTTTTT. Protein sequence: CATLMVASGELFF.